These 15 T cell receptor beta chains were sequenced from one sample in a study of CD8+CD57+ T cells in acquired aplastic anemia. Genomic DNA templated the TCR beta VDJ and CDR3 profiling. TCRdb independently ran MiXCR on the reads; one entry per CDR3 protein. The repertoire consists of a few hundred thousand distinct CDR3 sequences, with almost 50% occurring once and the leading ten covering nearly 20%. Flow cytometry had shown expanded CD8+CD57+ cells in the patients chosen for sequencing. The sequencing input was sorted CD4+, CD8+, or CD8+CD57+ T cells (not recorded which) from PBMCs. The source of these receptors is a human donor with aplastic anemia.

V usage is TRBV15 and J usage is TRBJ2-3, with 11 positions matching TRBD1. With 5 bases clipped from V and 11 bases from J, the junction kept 15 bases outside the gene matches. Germline assignment: CDR1 LNHNV and CDR2 YYDKDF (reference sequence). The CDR3 spans 16 residues. The CDR3 region is CATSPPGTGGEGEQYF. The CDR3 DNA reads TGTGCCACCAGCCCCCCCGGGACAGGGGGTGAGGGTGAGCAGTATTTT.

On this clonotype: This may be a read error: a much more frequent sequence differs by one nucleotide. The V gene is TRBV20-1, the J gene TRBJ1-5; 7 nucleotides match TRBD1. The CDR3 extends over 16 amino acids. Germline assignment: CDR1 DFQATT and CDR2 SNEGSKA (reference sequence). Trimming removed 4 bases from V and 4 bases from J; junction bases left unmatched: 13. The CDR3 sequence is CSAKDGGRGINQPQHF. The CDR3 DNA is TGCAGTGCTAAAGATGGTGGCAGGGGGATTAATCAGCCCCAGCATTTT.

The chain couples TRBV7-9 to TRBJ2-3, with 10 bases fitting TRBD2. This CDR3 is 15 amino acids long. The germline CDR1 and CDR2 sequences are SEHNR and FQNEAQ (reference sequence). The V and J ends lost 3 bases and 14 bases, in that order; junction bases with no gene match: 14. In nucleotides, the CDR3 is TGTGCCAGCAGCTTCTGTAGCGGGGGGACAGAGCCGTGGTATTTT. It specifies CASSFCSGGTEPWYF.

In its sample, this clonotype was seen many times. The J gene is TRBJ1-4, the V gene TRBV20-1; 8 positions agree with TRBD1. Germline trimming cut 2 bases from V and 6 bases from J; bases unmatched to any gene: 8. Germline assignment: CDR1 DFQATT and CDR2 SNEGSKA (reference sequence). The CDR3 consists of 15 residues. The CDR3 nucleotides read TGCAGTGCTAGAAGGGCAGGGGGCGCGGATGAAAAACTGTTTTTT. Encoded protein: CSARRAGGADEKLFF.

As concerns this clonotype: A read error may be the cause here, since a much bigger clone is one base away. The chain has TRBV5-6 and TRBJ2-1, with 7 bases identical to TRBD1. The CDR3 runs 14 residues. Trimming removed 4 bases from V and 10 bases from J; junction bases left unmatched: 11. Germline CDR1 reads SGHDT; CDR2 reads YYEEEE. For the CDR3, the DNA is TGTGCCAGCAGCCGGGACAGAATCTCCTACGAGCAGTTCTTC. It encodes CASSRDRISYEQFF. The full variable domain, in which reference TRBV5-6 and TRBJ2-1 provide the parts outside the CDR3, is DAGVTQSPTHLIKTRGQQVTLRCSPKSGHDTVSWYQQALGQGPQFIFQYYEEEERQRGNFPDRFSGHQFPNYSSELNVNALLLGDSALYLCASSRDRISYEQFFGPGTRLTVL.

This clonotype was detected ten times or more. The chain couples TRBV20-1 to TRBJ1-1; no definite D call. The germline V gene encodes CDR1 DFQATT and CDR2 SNEGSKA (reference sequence). The CDR3 has 14 residues. Trimming left V 3 bases short and J 0 bases short, with 11 bases between. This CDR3 is CSARPSRLNTEAFF. Here the CDR3 DNA reads TGCAGTGCTAGGCCCTCCCGCTTGAACACTGAAGCTTTCTTT.

This clonotype was counted at least ten times. J is TRBJ1-2 and V is TRBV2; D not resolved. The CDR3 totals 16 residues. The germline V gene encodes CDR1 SNHLY and CDR2 FYNNEI. Trimming took 4 bases from V and 7 from J, leaving 22 bases between them. The CDR3 spells CASSGGISFRAGGYTF. The CDR3 region has the DNA TGTGCCAGCAGTGGGGGTATCAGTTTCCGGGCGGGTGGCTACACCTTC.

V and J are TRBV7-3 and TRBJ2-7; D is tentatively TRBD1 or TRBD2 (5 bases each). Germline V lookup: CDR1 SGHTA, CDR2 FQGTGA. V was cut by 5 bases and J by 4 bases, with 21 bases left in between. CDR3 length: 16 amino acids. The CDR3 coding sequence is TGTGCCAGCAGCCTCGGCCGAGGGGAGCTTAGATACGAGCAGTACTTC. Residues: CASSLGRGELRYEQYF. Drawing the rest from reference TRBV7-3 and TRBJ2-7, the complete variable domain is GAGVSQTPSNKVTEKGKYVELRCDPISGHTALYWYRQSLGQGPEFLIYFQGTGAADDSGLPNDRFFAVRPEGSVSTLKIQRTERGDSAVYLCASSLGRGELRYEQYFGPGTRLTVT.

The rearrangement joins TRBV29-1 to TRBJ1-3; 7 bases are a match to TRBD1. The CDR3 is 14 residues long. CDR1 is SQVTM and CDR2 is ANQGSEA in the germline V gene. The J segment lost 3 bases and the V segment lost 7 bases, leaving 9 bases of the junction unmatched. DNA for the CDR3: TGCAGCGGTGGCGCAGGGGGGATTGGAAACACCATATATTTT. As protein: CSGGAGGIGNTIYF. The whole variable domain, filled in from reference TRBV29-1 and TRBJ1-3, reads SAVISQKPSRDICQRGTSLTIQCQVDSQVTMMFWYRQQPGQSLTLIATANQGSEATYESGFVIDKFPISRPNLTFSTLTVSNMSPEDSSIYLCSGGAGGIGNTIYFGEGSWLTVV.

On this clonotype itself: A much larger clonotype is one base distant, so this may be a read error. This chain uses TRBV20-1 with TRBJ1-5; maybe TRBD1 (5 bases). This CDR3 region has 19 residues. CDR1 DFQATT and CDR2 SNEGSKA come from the germline V gene (reference sequence). For the CDR3, the DNA is TGCGGTGCTAGACCCCCACCAGGGTATCTCCGCCATAGCAATCAGCCCCAGCATTTT. Residues: CGARPPPGYLRHSNQPQHF.

This clonotype was seen repeatedly, ten times or more. CDR3: CASSGQGLGNTIYF. As DNA, the CDR3 is TGTGCCAGCAGTGGACAGGGCCTTGGAAACACCATATATTTT. The V gene is TRBV2, the J gene TRBJ1-3, with 7 positions matching TRBD1. The length of the CDR3 is 14 residues. Looked up from germline, CDR1 is SNHLY and CDR2 is FYNNEI. V shed 4 bases and J 3 bases; nucleotides not matched to a gene: 3.

This clonotype was seen many times. The gene calls are TRBV5-1 and TRBJ2-1, with a possible D match to TRBD1 (6 bases). From germline, CDR1 is SGHRS and CDR2 YFSETQ. This CDR3 contains 17 residues. The germline V and J ends were trimmed by 4 bases and 2 bases, with 19 bases remaining between them. The CDR3 reads CASSKNNRALTYNEQFF. DNA for the CDR3: TGCGCCAGCAGCAAAAACAACAGGGCCTTGACCTACAATGAGCAGTTCTTC.

Turning to this clonotype: One junction end does not reproduce the germline sequence, and a read error may be involved. J is TRBJ2-3 and V is TRBV10-2, with D unclear. CDR3 size: 12 residues. The germline V gene has CDR1 WSHSY and CDR2 SAAADI. Here the CDR3 reads CASSHLGDTQYF. The DNA of the CDR3 is TGTGCCAGCAGCCACCTCGGGGATACGCAGTATTTT.

The chain uses TRBV3-1 and TRBJ2-5, with TRBD2 as a possible D gene (5 bases). This CDR3 spans 14 amino acids. Trimming shortened V by 4 bases and J by 5 bases, and 14 bases separated the two germline ends. Germline CDR1 LGHDT, CDR2 YNNKEL (reference sequence). CDR3 DNA: TGTGCCAGCAGCCCGTTGTGGCAGCGGGAGACCCAGTACTTC. Encoded protein: CASSPLWQRETQYF.

In this sample, this clonotype turned up many times. CDR3: CATGVLGGNQPQHF. In DNA form, the CDR3 reads TGTGCCACAGGAGTTCTTGGCGGCAATCAGCCCCAGCATTTT. The V and J genes are TRBV10-3 and TRBJ1-5; D is ambiguous. Germline V gene sequence: CDR1 ENHRY, CDR2 SYGVKD. The CDR3 has 14 amino acids. Trimming stripped 10 bases from V and 2 bases from J, with 15 bases between.